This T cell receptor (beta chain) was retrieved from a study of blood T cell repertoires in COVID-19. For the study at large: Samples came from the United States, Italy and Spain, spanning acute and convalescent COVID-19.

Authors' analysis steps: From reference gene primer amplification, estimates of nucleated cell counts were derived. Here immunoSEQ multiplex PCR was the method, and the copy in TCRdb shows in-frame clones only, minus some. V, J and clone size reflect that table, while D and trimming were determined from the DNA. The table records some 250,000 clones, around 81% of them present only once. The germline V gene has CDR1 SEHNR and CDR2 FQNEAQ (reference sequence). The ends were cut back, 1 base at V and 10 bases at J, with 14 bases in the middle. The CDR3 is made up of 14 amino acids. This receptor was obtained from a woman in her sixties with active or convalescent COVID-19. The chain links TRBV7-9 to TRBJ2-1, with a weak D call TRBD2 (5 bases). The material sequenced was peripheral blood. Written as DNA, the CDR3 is TGTGCCAGCAGCTTAGACGGCAGAGGAGGAGAGCAGTTCTTC. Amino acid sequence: CASSLDGRGGEQFF.